The clone carrying this T cell receptor (beta chain) was seen only once. The sample originates from a study of shared clonotypes between healthy human individuals. Overall study context: Every donor yielded three CD4 naive, three CD4 memory, two CD8 naive and one CD8 memory plate.

Deep was the level at which the assay was run. This table comes from immunoSEQ multiplex PCR, and its TCRdb copy is limited to in-frame clones, with some not included. This sample has 100,000 to 120,000 clones, with around 71% found just once. Trimming removed 2 bases from V and 2 bases from J, with 9 bases in between. Per germline, CDR1 SNHLY and CDR2 FYNNEI. The CDR3 length is 14 residues. The TCR originated in a woman under 40 in good health. The sample taken for sequencing was memory CD8+ T cells sorted from blood. As for subset: CD45RO+ cells pooled with CCR7-negative TemRA cells. The gene calls are TRBV2 and TRBJ1-2, with a possible D match to TRBD1 (6 bases). The CDR3 reads CASSERGSNYGYTF. CDR3 nucleotides: TGTGCCAGCAGTGAAAGGGGGTCCAACTATGGCTACACCTTC.